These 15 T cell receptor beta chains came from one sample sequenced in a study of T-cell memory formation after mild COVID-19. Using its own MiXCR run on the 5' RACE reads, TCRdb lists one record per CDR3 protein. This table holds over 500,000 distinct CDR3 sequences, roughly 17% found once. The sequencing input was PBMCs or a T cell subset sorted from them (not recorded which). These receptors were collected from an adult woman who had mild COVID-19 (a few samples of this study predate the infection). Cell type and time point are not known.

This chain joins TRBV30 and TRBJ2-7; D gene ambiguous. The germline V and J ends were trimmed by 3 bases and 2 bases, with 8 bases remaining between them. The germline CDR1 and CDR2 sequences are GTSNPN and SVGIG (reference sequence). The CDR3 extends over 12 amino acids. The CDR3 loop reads CAWSSLTYEQYF. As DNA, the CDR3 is TGTGCCTGGAGCTCCCTCACCTACGAGCAGTACTTC.

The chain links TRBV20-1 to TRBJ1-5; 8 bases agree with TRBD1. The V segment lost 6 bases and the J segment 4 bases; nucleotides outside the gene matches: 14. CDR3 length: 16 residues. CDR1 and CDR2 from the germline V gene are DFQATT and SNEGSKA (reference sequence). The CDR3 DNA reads TGCAGTGCACCGGGACAGGTCCGATCGCCGAATCAGCCCCAGCATTTT. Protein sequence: CSAPGQVRSPNQPQHF.

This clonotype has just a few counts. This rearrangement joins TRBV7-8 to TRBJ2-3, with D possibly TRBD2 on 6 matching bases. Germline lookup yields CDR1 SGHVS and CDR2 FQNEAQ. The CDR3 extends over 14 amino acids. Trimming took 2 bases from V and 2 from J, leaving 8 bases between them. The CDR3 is CASSLTSYTDTQYF. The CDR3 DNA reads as TGTGCCAGCAGCTTAACTAGCTACACAGATACGCAGTATTTT.

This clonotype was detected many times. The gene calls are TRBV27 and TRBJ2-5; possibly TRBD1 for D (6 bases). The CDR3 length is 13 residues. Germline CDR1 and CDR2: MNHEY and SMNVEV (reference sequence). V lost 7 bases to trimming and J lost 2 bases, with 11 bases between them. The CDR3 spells CASKPQGQETQYF. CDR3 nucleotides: TGTGCCAGCAAACCCCAGGGGCAAGAGACCCAGTACTTC.

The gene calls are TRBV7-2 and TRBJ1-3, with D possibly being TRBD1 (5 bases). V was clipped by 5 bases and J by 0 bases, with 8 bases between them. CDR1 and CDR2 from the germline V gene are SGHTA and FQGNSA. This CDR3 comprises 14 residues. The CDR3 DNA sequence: TGTGCCAGCAGCCGGGGGGGCTCTGGAAACACCATATATTTT. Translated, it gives CASSRGGSGNTIYF.

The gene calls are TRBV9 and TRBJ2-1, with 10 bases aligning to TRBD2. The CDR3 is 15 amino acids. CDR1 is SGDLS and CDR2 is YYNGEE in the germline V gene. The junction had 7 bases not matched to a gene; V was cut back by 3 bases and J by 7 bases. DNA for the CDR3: TGTGCCAGCAGCGATCTAGCGGGAGCCTTTAATGAGCAGTTCTTC. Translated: CASSDLAGAFNEQFF.

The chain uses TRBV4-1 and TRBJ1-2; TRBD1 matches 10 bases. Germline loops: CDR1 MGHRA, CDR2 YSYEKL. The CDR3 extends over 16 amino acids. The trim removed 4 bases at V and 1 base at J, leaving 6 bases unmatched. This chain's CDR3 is CASSLDRGELNYGYTF. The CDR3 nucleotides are TGCGCCAGCAGCCTGGACAGGGGGGAGCTTAACTATGGCTACACCTTC.

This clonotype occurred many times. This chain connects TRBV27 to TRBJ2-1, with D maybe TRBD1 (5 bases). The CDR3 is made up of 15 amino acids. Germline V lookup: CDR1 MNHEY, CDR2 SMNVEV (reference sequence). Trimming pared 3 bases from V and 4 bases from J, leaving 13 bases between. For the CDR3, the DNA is TGTGCCAGCAGTTTTGGGAAGGGGCCTTACAATGAGCAGTTCTTC. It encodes CASSFGKGPYNEQFF.

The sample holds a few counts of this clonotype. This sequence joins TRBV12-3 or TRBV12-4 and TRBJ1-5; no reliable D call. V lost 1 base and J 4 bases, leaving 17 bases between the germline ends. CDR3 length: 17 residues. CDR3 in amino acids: CASSLGPQWQPNQPQHF. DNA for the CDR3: TGTGCCAGCAGTTTAGGGCCTCAGTGGCAACCTAATCAGCCCCAGCATTTT.

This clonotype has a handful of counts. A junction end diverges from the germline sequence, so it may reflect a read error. The DNA of the CDR3 is TGTGCCAGCTCACCGGGACTAGCGGGAGTTGATACGCAGTATTTT. It is translated as CASSPGLAGVDTQYF. The rearrangement uses TRBV5-1 and TRBJ2-3; 14 bases align to TRBD2. Germline assignment: CDR1 SGHRS and CDR2 YFSETQ. This CDR3 has 15 residues.

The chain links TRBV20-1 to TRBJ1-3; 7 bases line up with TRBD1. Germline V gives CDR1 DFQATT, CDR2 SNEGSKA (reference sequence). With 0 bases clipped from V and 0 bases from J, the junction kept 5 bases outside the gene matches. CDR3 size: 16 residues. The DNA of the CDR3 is TGCAGTGCTAGAGATTGGAGGACAGGCTCTGGAAACACCATATATTTT. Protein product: CSARDWRTGSGNTIYF.

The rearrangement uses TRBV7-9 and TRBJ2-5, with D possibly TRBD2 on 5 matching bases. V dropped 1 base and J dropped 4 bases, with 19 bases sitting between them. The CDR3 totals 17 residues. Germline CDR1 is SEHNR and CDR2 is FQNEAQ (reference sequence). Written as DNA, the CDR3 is TGTGCCAGCAGCTTAGTTCCCCGCACTAGGTCCCCAGAGACCCAGTACTTC. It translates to CASSLVPRTRSPETQYF.

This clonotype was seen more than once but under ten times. The CDR3 DNA reads as TGTGCCAGCACCCCACAGCCGGCTAGCGGAAACACAGATACGCAGTATTTT. It is translated as CASTPQPASGNTDTQYF. The chain recombines TRBV6-2 or TRBV6-3 with TRBJ2-3, with TRBD2 identical over 7 bases. Germline CDR1 reads MNHEY; CDR2 reads SVGEGT. V trimming: 7 bases; J trimming: 2 bases; junction bases outside the gene matches: 15. The CDR3 consists of 17 residues.

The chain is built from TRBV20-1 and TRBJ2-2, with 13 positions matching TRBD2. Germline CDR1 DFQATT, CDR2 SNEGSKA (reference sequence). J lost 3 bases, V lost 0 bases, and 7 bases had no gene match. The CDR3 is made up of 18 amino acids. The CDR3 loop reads CSARDFTSGGADTGELFF. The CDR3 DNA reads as TGCAGTGCTAGAGATTTCACTAGCGGGGGGGCCGACACCGGGGAGCTGTTTTTT.

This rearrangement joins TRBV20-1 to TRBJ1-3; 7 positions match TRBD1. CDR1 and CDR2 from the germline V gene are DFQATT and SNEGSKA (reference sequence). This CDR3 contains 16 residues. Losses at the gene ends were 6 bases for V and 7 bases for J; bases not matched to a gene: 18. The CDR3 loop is CSADPSGGRVGNTIYF. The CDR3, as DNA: TGCAGTGCCGACCCTTCAGGGGGGAGGGTGGGTAACACCATATATTTT.